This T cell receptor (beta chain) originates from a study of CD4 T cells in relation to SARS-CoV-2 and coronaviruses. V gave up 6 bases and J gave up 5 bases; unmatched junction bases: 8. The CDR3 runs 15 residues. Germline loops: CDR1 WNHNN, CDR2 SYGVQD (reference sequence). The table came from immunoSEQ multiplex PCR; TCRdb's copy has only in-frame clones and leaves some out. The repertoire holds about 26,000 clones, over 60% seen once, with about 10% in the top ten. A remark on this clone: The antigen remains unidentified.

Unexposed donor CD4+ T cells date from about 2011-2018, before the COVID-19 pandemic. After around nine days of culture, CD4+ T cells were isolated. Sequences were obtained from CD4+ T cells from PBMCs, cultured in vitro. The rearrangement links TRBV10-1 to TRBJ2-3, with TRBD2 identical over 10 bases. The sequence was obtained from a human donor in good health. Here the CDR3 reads CASSRSGGDGDTQYF. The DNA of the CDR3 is TGCGCCAGCAGCCGCAGCGGGGGGGATGGAGATACGCAGTATTTT.